These 2 T cell receptor beta chains were sequenced from one sample in a study of T cells expressing NK-cell markers. TCRdb reprocessed the 5' RACE reads; each CDR3 protein has one entry and no DNA is given. Its clone listing holds approximately 380,000 distinct CDR3 sequences. Sequenced sample: blood T cells: a sorted CD56 or NKG2C T cell subset, CD4+ or CD8+ T cells, or bulk PBMC T cells (not recorded which). These receptors originate from a man between 18 and 69 years old in good health.

V and J are TRBV28 and TRBJ1-1. This CDR3 is built from 16 residues. Germline CDR1 MDHEN, CDR2 SYDVKM. The CDR3 region is CASSLWGGTSNTEAFF.

The genes are TRBV7-9 and TRBJ1-2; the D call of TRBD1 rests on TCRdb alone, since no DNA is present to check it. CDR1 is SEHNR and CDR2 is FQNEAQ in the germline V gene (reference sequence). The CDR3 runs to 15 residues. The CDR3 loop is CASSFRAGVDYGYTF. Together with reference TRBV7-9 and TRBJ1-2, the CDR3 gives the full variable domain: DTGVSQNPRHKITKRGQNVTFRCDPISEHNRLYWYRQTLGQGPEFLTYFQNEAQLEKSRLLSDRFSAERPKGSFSTLEIQRTEQGDSAMYLCASSFRAGVDYGYTFGSGTRLTVV.